This T cell receptor (beta chain) was identified in a study of yellow fever vaccine responses in identical twins. General study points: Reportedly, twins' vaccine T cell responses looked partly convergent and partly personalized.

One entry per CDR3 protein results from TCRdb running MiXCR on the RT-PCR reads. This sample has approximately 2,100 distinct CDR3 sequences; 83% occur once, and the top ten carry about 7.8%. CDR1 and CDR2 from the germline V gene are LGHDT and YNNKEL (reference sequence). Trimming took 2 bases from V and 4 from J, leaving 6 bases between them. The CDR3 has 13 residues. Worth noting for this clonotype: Its cognate antigen is unknown.

The sequenced sample was T cells from blood (PBMCs), unsorted or a sorted subset (not recorded which), obtained before or after yellow fever vaccination (not recorded which). The rearrangement uses TRBV3-1 and TRBJ2-1; no clear D. The TCR comes from a young woman who received the yellow fever vaccine. The CDR3 DNA sequence: TGTGCCAGCAGCCAACTGTTTTACAATGAGCAGTTCTTC. Translated: CASSQLFYNEQFF.